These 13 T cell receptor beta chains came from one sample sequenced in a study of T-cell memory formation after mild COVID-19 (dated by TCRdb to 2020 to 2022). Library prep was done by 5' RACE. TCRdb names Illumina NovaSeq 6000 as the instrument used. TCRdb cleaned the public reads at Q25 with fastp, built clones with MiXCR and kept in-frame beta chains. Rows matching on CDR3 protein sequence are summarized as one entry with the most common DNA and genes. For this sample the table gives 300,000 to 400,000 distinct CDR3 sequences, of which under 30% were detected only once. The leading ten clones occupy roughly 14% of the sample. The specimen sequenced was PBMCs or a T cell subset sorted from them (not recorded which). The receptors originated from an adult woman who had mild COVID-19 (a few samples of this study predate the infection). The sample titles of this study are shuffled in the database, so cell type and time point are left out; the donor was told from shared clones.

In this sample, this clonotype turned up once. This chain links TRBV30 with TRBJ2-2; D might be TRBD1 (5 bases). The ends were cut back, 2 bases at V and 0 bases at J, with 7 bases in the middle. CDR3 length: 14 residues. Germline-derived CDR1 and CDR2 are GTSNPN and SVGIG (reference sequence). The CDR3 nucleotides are TGTGCCTGGAGTCGACAGTCGAACACCGGGGAGCTGTTTTTT. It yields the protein CAWSRQSNTGELFF.

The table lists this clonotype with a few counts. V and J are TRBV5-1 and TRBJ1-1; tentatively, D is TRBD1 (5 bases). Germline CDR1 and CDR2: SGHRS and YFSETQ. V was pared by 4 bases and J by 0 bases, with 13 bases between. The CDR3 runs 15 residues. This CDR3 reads CASSTSGTLNTEAFF. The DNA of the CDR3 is TGCGCCAGCAGCACATCCGGGACTCTGAACACTGAAGCTTTCTTT.

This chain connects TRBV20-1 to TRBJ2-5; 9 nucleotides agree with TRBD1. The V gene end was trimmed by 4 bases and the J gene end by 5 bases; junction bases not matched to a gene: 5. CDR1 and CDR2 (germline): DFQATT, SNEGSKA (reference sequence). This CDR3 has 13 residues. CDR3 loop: CSAIGQGRETQYF. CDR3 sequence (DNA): TGCAGTGCTATTGGACAGGGGAGGGAGACCCAGTACTTC.

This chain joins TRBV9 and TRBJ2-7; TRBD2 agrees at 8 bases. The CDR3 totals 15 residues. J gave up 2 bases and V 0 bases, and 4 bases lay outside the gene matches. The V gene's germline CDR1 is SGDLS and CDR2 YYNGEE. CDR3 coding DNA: TGTGCCAGCAGCGTAGGGCCGGGAGGGCCCTACGAGCAGTACTTC. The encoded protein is CASSVGPGGPYEQYF. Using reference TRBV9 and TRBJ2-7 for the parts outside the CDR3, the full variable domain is DSGVTQTPKHLITATGQRVTLRCSPRSGDLSVYWYQQSLDQGLQFLIQYYNGEERAKGNILERFSAQQFPDLHSELNLSSLELGDSALYFCASSVGPGGPYEQYFGPGTRLTVT.

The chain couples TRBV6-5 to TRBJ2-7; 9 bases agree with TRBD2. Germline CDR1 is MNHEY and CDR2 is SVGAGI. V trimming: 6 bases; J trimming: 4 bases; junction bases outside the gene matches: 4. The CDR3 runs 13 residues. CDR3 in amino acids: CASRKSGGYEQYF. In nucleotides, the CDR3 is TGTGCCAGCAGGAAGAGCGGGGGGTACGAGCAGTACTTC.

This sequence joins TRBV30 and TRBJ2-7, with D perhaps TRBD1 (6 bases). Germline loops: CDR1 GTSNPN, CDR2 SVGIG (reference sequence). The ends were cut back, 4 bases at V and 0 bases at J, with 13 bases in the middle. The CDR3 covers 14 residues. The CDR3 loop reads CAWTRQVSSYEQYF. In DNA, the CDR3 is TGTGCCTGGACCCGACAGGTTAGCTCCTACGAGCAGTACTTC.

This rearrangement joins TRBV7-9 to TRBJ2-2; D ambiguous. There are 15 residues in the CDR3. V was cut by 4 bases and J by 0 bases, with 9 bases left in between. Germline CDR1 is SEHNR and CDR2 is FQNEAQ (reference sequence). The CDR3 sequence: CASSSTLPNTGELFF. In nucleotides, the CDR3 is TGTGCCAGCAGCTCCACCCTCCCGAACACCGGGGAGCTGTTTTTT.

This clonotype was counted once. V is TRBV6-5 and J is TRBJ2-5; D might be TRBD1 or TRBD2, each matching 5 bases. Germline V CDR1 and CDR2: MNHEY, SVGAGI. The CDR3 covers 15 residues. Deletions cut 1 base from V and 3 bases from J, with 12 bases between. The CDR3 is CASSYYGTNEETQYF. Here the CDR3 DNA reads TGTGCCAGCAGTTACTACGGGACGAACGAAGAGACCCAGTACTTC.

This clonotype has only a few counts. The CDR3 here is CASSLPGLAGGGHTQYF. CDR3 DNA sequence: TGTGCCAGCAGCTTACCAGGACTAGCGGGAGGTGGTCATACGCAGTATTTT. The chain combines TRBV7-8 with TRBJ2-3, with 14 bases aligning to TRBD2. V shed 2 bases and J 7 bases; nucleotides not matched to a gene: 8. Germline values: CDR1 SGHVS, CDR2 FQNEAQ. The CDR3 length is 17 residues.

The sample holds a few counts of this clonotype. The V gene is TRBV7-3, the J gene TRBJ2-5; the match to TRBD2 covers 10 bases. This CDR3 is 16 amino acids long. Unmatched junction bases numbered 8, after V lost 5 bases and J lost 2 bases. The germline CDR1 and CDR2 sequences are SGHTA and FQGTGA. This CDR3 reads CASSPSGAGGQETQYF. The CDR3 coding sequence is TGTGCCAGCAGCCCCAGCGGAGCGGGGGGGCAAGAGACCCAGTACTTC.

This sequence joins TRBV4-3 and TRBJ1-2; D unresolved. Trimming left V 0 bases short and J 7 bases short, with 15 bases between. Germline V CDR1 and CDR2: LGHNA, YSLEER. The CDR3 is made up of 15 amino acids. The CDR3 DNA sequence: TGCGCCAGCAGCCAAGATTCTTTGGGCGCAGGTGGCTACACCTTC. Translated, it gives CASSQDSLGAGGYTF.

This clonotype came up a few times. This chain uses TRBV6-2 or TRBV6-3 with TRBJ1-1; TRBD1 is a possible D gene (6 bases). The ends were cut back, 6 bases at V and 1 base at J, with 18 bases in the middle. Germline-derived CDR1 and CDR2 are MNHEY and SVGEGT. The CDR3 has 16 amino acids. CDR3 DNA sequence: TGTGCCAGCAGACCTCCGGGACATTGGGAGAACACTGAAGCTTTCTTT. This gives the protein CASRPPGHWENTEAFF.

Here the CDR3 reads CASSLVAFSYNEQFF. The CDR3, as DNA: TGCGCCAGCAGCTTGGTAGCATTCTCCTACAATGAGCAGTTCTTC. The chain recombines TRBV5-1 with TRBJ2-1; D uncertain. There are 15 residues in the CDR3. Trimming removed 0 bases from V and 0 bases from J, with 7 bases in between. Germline V CDR1 and CDR2: SGHRS, YFSETQ.